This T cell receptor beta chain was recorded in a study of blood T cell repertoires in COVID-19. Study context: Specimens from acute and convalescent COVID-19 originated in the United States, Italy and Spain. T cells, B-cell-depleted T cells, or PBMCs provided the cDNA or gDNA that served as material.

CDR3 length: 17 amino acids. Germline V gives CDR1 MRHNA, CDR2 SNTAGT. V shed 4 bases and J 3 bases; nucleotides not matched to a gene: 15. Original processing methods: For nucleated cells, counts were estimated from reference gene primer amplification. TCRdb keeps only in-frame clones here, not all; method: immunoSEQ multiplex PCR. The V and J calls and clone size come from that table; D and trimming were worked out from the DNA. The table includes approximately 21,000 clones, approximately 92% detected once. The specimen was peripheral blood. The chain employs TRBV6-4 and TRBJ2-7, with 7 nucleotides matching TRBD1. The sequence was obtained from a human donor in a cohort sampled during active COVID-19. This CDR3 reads CASSGSQTGVPYYEQYF. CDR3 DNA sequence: TGTGCCAGCAGTGGTAGCCAAACAGGGGTGCCCTACTACGAGCAGTACTTC.